The source of this T cell receptor (beta chain) is a study of OX40 agonist ivuxolimab in advanced cancers. Study-wide background: Among those enrolled, mean age was about 60 years (range 23 to 79) and 70% to 85% were male.

TCRdb's copy holds only in-frame clones and misses some; the assay was immunoSEQ multiplex PCR. The sample consists of nearly 110,000 clones, 90% of them appearing once. A remark on this clone: What it binds is unknown.

Germline CDR1 is SGHNT and CDR2 is YYREEE (reference sequence). Trimming removed 1 base from V and 2 bases from J, with 12 bases in between. The CDR3 runs 15 residues. Collection of blood occurred at baseline, at cycle 4 day 1, and at cycle 7 day 1. Overall study findings and caveats: Some nonresponders likewise displayed low normalized T-cell clonal expansion.

The source material was CD4+ or CD8+ T cells sorted from blood, sampled in a trial of the OX40 agonist ivuxolimab. This sequence originates from an adult with an advanced solid tumor such as melanoma, head and neck, liver or kidney cancer. The chain employs TRBV5-4 and TRBJ1-1; D is ambiguous. This chain's CDR3 is CASSLRWGSNTEAFF. Here the CDR3 DNA reads TGTGCCAGCAGCTTGAGATGGGGAAGTAACACTGAAGCTTTCTTT. Full variable domain (missing parts from reference TRBV5-4 and TRBJ1-1): ETGVTQSPTHLIKTRGQQVTLRCSSQSGHNTVSWYQQALGQGPQFIFQYYREEENGRGNFPPRFSGLQFPNYSSELNVNALELDDSALYLCASSLRWGSNTEAFFGQGTRLTVV.